The TCR beta chain described here comes from a study of graft-versus-host responses after intestinal transplantation. Libraries were prepared by immunoSEQ multiplex PCR; TCRdb keeps only in-frame clonotypes and omits some of them. This sample has some 100,000 clones, with about nine tenths found just once. Notes on this clone: Its antigen is unknown.

The germline CDR1 and CDR2 sequences are LNHDA and SQIVND (reference sequence). The CDR3 contains 14 residues. V was shortened by 3 bases and J by 2 bases, with 9 bases between the two germline ends. Points from the study as a whole: Detection of GvH clones occurred in recipient marrow, and some had their first appearance in ileum or blood. The study found high graft-versus-host to host-versus-graft clonal ratios in allografts of patients with graft-donor T cell macrochimerism.

This chain connects TRBV19 to TRBJ2-3; D is undetermined. The TCR sequence derives from a human donor who was the organ donor for an intestinal transplant. This specimen consisted of unstimulated CD8+ T cells sorted from spleen or lymph node cells, obtained before transplant. CDR3 DNA: TGTGCCAGTAGTATGGGCAGGTACACAGATACGCAGTATTTT. Translating gives CASSMGRYTDTQYF.